Following are 16 T cell receptor beta chains from one sample sequenced in a study of cytomegalovirus exposure and HLA in healthy donors. 60 Vbeta and 13 Jbeta primers were used in PCR. This table comes from immunoSEQ multiplex PCR, and its TCRdb copy is limited to in-frame clones, with some not included. This sample has some 65,000 clones, with roughly two thirds found just once. Sequenced sample: PBMCs. The receptors were sampled from a man younger than 45 in good health and CMV-seronegative.

The chain is built from TRBV4-2 and TRBJ1-2, with D possibly TRBD1 on 5 matching bases. Trimming pared 0 bases from V and 4 bases from J, leaving 15 bases between. Germline lookup yields CDR1 LGHNA and CDR2 YNFKEQ. The CDR3 length is 16 residues. The CDR3 bases are TGTGCCAGCAGCCAAGAAGGGGATAGGCTCCTCTATGGCTACACCTTC. This encodes CASSQEGDRLLYGYTF.

This clone was observed a handful of times. The chain joins TRBV6-5 to TRBJ1-4; the match to TRBD1 covers 7 bases. V trimming: 4 bases; J trimming: 5 bases; junction bases outside the gene matches: 10. The CDR3 length is 16 residues. Germline CDR1 reads MNHEY; CDR2 reads SVGAGI. The CDR3 coding sequence is TGTGCCAGCAGTTCCCCCACAGGGGACAGCAATGAAAAACTGTTTTTT. This sequence encodes CASSSPTGDSNEKLFF.

This clone qualifies as medium-sized. The rearrangement links TRBV6-4 to TRBJ1-1; D unresolved. CDR1 is MRHNA, CDR2 SNTAGT, per germline. The CDR3 extends over 14 amino acids. Trimming cost V 4 bases and J 1 base, with 10 bases left between them. CDR3 sequence: CASSVSQENTEAFF. The DNA for the CDR3 is TGTGCCAGCAGTGTTAGTCAGGAGAACACTGAAGCTTTCTTT.

This chain joins TRBV30 and TRBJ1-2, with D possibly TRBD1 on 6 matching bases. The CDR3 consists of 14 residues. V was trimmed by 1 base and J by 7 bases, leaving 16 bases between them. Germline V gene lookup returns CDR1 GTSNPN and CDR2 SVGIG (reference sequence). CDR3 DNA: TGTGCCTGGAGTGCTATACAGGGCATGGGTGGCTACACCTTC. It encodes CAWSAIQGMGGYTF.

The chain carries TRBV7-2 and TRBJ2-5; D is unresolved. The CDR3 is made up of 14 amino acids. The V gene lost 3 bases and the J gene lost 5 bases, with 13 bases spanning the gap. Germline V CDR1 and CDR2: SGHTA, FQGNSA. CDR3 sequence reads: CASSFVRKRETQYF. CDR3 nucleotide sequence: TGTGCCAGCAGCTTCGTCAGGAAACGGGAGACCCAGTACTTC.

The rearrangement uses TRBV5-1 and TRBJ2-7; 7 bases map to TRBD1. This CDR3 region has 13 residues. V dropped 2 bases and J dropped 5; count of bases not matched to a gene: 4. The germline V gene encodes CDR1 SGHRS and CDR2 YFSETQ. This chain's CDR3 is CASSFGQDHEQYF. In nucleotides, the CDR3 is TGCGCCAGCAGCTTTGGACAGGACCACGAGCAGTACTTC.

The V gene is TRBV5-4, the J gene TRBJ1-1; 12 bases agree with TRBD1. This CDR3 is 13 amino acids long. The trim removed 5 bases at V and 6 bases at J, leaving 2 bases unmatched. Germline assignment: CDR1 SGHNT and CDR2 YYREEE (reference sequence). CDR3 residues: CASRGDRGPEAFF. In DNA form, the CDR3 reads TGTGCCAGCAGGGGGGACAGGGGGCCTGAAGCTTTCTTT.

The J gene is TRBJ1-1, the V gene TRBV7-9; D not resolved. Germline V gene data show CDR1 as SEHNR and CDR2 as FQNEAQ (reference sequence). The V and J ends lost 2 bases and 1 base respectively, with 8 bases between them. This CDR3 spans 14 amino acids. CDR3 bases: TGTGCCAGCAGCTTATCCAGTACGAACACTGAAGCTTTCTTT. This translates into CASSLSSTNTEAFF.

This clone was seen only a few times. CDR3 protein: CASSPTPGVNTEAFF. The CDR3 DNA is TGCGCCAGCAGCCCAACCCCGGGAGTCAACACTGAAGCTTTCTTT. The chain joins TRBV5-1 to TRBJ1-1; D remains ambiguous. Germline loops: CDR1 SGHRS, CDR2 YFSETQ. This CDR3 is 15 amino acids long. Trimming took off 4 bases at V and 2 bases at J, with 15 bases between the two ends.

Of note for this clone: An end of the junction differs from the germline gene, which may be a read error. The rearrangement joins TRBV7-7 to TRBJ2-5; TRBD2 might be the D (6 bases). This CDR3 is 14 amino acids long. Germline CDR1 is SSHAT and CDR2 is FNYEAQ (reference sequence). Here the CDR3 reads CAGSLTRGGETQYF. As DNA, the CDR3 is TGTGCCGGCAGCTTGACGCGGGGTGGAGAGACCCAGTACTTC.

The table lists this clone with a few counts. The CDR3 DNA is TGTGCCAGCAGCCTAGGCGAAGGGGGGGCGGTCGAAAAACTGTTTTTT. It is translated as CASSLGEGGAVEKLFF. The chain has TRBV5-6 and TRBJ1-4, with D possibly matching TRBD1 (6 bases). The CDR3 runs to 16 residues. CDR1 is SGHDT, CDR2 YYEEEE, per germline. V lost 4 bases, J lost 8 bases, and 21 bases lay in between.

The chain employs TRBV7-6 and TRBJ1-2, with 7 bases lining up with TRBD1. V lost 6 bases, J lost 8 bases, and 12 bases stayed unmatched. This CDR3 is 14 amino acids long. Germline CDR1 SGHVS, CDR2 FNYEAQ. The CDR3 region is CASSLGEGAGGYTF. CDR3 in DNA: TGTGCCAGCAGTCTTGGTGAGGGGGCTGGCGGCTACACCTTC. The full variable domain, rest sourced from reference TRBV7-6 and TRBJ1-2, is GAGVSQSPRYKVTKRGQDVALRCDPISGHVSLYWYRQALGQGPEFLTYFNYEAQQDKSGLPNDRFSAERPEGSISTLTIQRTEQRDSAMYRCASSLGEGAGGYTFGSGTRLTVV.

This clone was seen once. The chain carries TRBV29-1 and TRBJ2-2; the match to TRBD2 covers 9 bases. Germline V lookup: CDR1 SQVTM, CDR2 ANQGSEA. This CDR3 is 14 amino acids long. The J segment lost 6 bases and the V segment lost 6 bases, leaving 8 bases of the junction unmatched. DNA for the CDR3: TGCAGCGTGCTGACTAGCGGAGGGGCCGGGGAGCTGTTTTTT. Translating gives CSVLTSGGAGELFF.

Concerning this clone itself: This is likely a read error, given that the CDR3 carries no conserved phenylalanine or tryptophan at its end. The V call is TRBV18, the J call TRBJ1-1; D uncertain. Trimming removed 3 bases at V and 6 bases at J, with 11 bases between. Germline CDR1 is KGHSH and CDR2 is LQKENI. This CDR3 region has 13 residues. The DNA of the CDR3 is TGTGCCAGCTCACCTGCCTTGGTTGCTGAAGCTTTCGTT. This encodes CASSPALVAEAFV.

The chain's CDR3 is CASGIGGGSYNSPLHF. The CDR3 coding sequence is TGCGCCAGCGGAATCGGGGGGGGCTCCTATAATTCACCCCTCCACTTT. The gene calls are TRBV4-1 and TRBJ1-6; weak D call: TRBD1 (5 bases). Trimming shortened V by 8 bases and J by 0 bases, and 14 bases separated the two germline ends. CDR1 MGHRA and CDR2 YSYEKL come from the germline V gene. This CDR3 is 16 amino acids long.

V is TRBV7-9 and J is TRBJ2-7; TRBD1 might be the D (6 bases). This CDR3 spans 14 amino acids. V was pared by 7 bases and J by 0 bases, with 13 bases between. Germline V gives CDR1 SEHNR, CDR2 FQNEAQ (reference sequence). The CDR3, as DNA: TGTGCCAGCACATGGGACATTAGCTCCTACGAGCAGTACTTC. Encoded protein: CASTWDISSYEQYF.